These 14 T cell receptor beta chains originate from one sample sequenced in a study of human T cells and chemical hapten exposure. The time point: pre-sensitization, week 0. Treatment defined: therapeutic diphenylcyclopropenone sensitization with weekly scalp DPC. TCRdb used MiXCR to reprocess the RACE reads, holding one entry per CDR3 protein. The profile shows about 250,000 distinct CDR3 sequences, over 7.5% of them singletons. Source: whole blood, taken in connection with sensitization to the hapten diphenylcyclopropenone (DPC). The receptors shown here come from a man younger than 30 with alopecia areata. Some clones in this sample may be carry-over from other donors' samples.

This clonotype has only a few counts. The V call is TRBV12-3 or TRBV12-4, the J call TRBJ2-3; D not resolved. The CDR3 runs to 12 residues. V lost 7 bases and J 4 bases, leaving 9 bases between the germline ends. DNA of the CDR3: TGTGCCAGCACCTCTCTAGCAGATACGCAGTATTTT. Protein product: CASTSLADTQYF.

This clonotype came up a few times. The chain couples TRBV29-1 to TRBJ2-3; 10 bases are shared with TRBD1. V was pared by 5 bases and J by 0 bases, with 8 bases of the junction left unmatched. Germline CDR1 and CDR2: SQVTM and ANQGSEA. The CDR3 covers 16 residues. The CDR3 DNA reads as TGCAGCGTTACGAGGGACAGGGGCTACAGCACAGATACGCAGTATTTT. It specifies CSVTRDRGYSTDTQYF.

The chain recombines TRBV4-2 with TRBJ2-3; perhaps TRBD2 as D (5 bases). This CDR3 has 16 amino acids. The germline gives CDR1 LGHNA, CDR2 YNFKEQ. The V gene lost 2 bases and the J gene lost 0 bases, with 12 bases spanning the gap. The CDR3 sequence: CASSQTLAQSTDTQYF. The CDR3 DNA reads as TGTGCCAGCAGCCAAACCCTAGCACAAAGCACAGATACGCAGTATTTT.

V and J are TRBV19 and TRBJ2-3; 10 bases are shared with TRBD1. V shed 9 bases, J shed 6 bases, and the junction held 6 bases outside the gene matches. The length of the CDR3 is 13 residues. Germline assignment: CDR1 LNHDA and CDR2 SQIVND (reference sequence). Here the CDR3 reads CASTTGGWDTQYF. CDR3 sequence (DNA): TGTGCCAGCACGACAGGGGGCTGGGATACGCAGTATTTT.

As concerns this clonotype: A far larger clone is one base from this, pointing to a likely read error. V and J are TRBV6-5 and TRBJ1-1, with D hard to call. The CDR3 is made up of 13 amino acids. Trimming cost V 0 bases and J 3 bases, with 5 bases left between them. Germline lookup yields CDR1 MNHEY and CDR2 SVGAGI. This chain's CDR3 is CASSYSWDTEAFF. The CDR3, as DNA: TGTGCCAGCAGTTACTCGTGGGACACTGAAGCTTTCTTT.

At least ten counts were recorded for this clonotype. This chain uses TRBV6-1 with TRBJ1-1; D unresolved. This CDR3 contains 14 residues. Deletions cut 4 bases from V and 2 bases from J, with 11 bases between. Germline V gene sequence: CDR1 MNHNS, CDR2 SASEGT. The CDR3 region has the DNA TGTGCCAGCAGTGGTCTGTGGTCAAACACTGAAGCTTTCTTT. Amino acid sequence: CASSGLWSNTEAFF.

This chain connects TRBV20-1 to TRBJ2-3, with D perhaps assigned TRBD1 or TRBD2 (5 bases each). The CDR3 is 17 residues long. The V gene lost 0 bases and the J gene lost 6 bases, with 22 bases spanning the gap. CDR1 and CDR2 (germline): DFQATT, SNEGSKA (reference sequence). Here the CDR3 reads CSARDSTRGEYLDTQYF. For the CDR3, the DNA is TGCAGTGCTAGAGATAGTACGAGGGGCGAATATCTCGATACGCAGTATTTT.

DNA of the CDR3: TGTGCCAGCGGGGTCGGTGAAAAACTGTTTTTT. This gives the protein CASGVGEKLFF. This sequence joins TRBV6-6 and TRBJ1-4, with D unclear. The CDR3 spans 11 residues. The ends were cut back, 8 bases at V and 7 bases at J, with 8 bases in the middle. CDR1 MNHNY and CDR2 SVGAGI come from the germline V gene (reference sequence).

The gene calls are TRBV5-1 and TRBJ2-6; D is possibly TRBD1 (5 bases). CDR1 and CDR2 (germline): SGHRS, YFSETQ. Deletions cut 3 bases from V and 0 bases from J, with 7 bases between. The CDR3 extends over 15 amino acids. Here the CDR3 reads CASSSTVSGANVLTF. The CDR3 DNA is TGCGCCAGCAGCTCGACAGTCTCTGGGGCCAACGTCCTGACTTTC.

The sample holds a few counts of this clonotype. CDR3 in amino acids: CASTLRTGGETQYF. In DNA form, the CDR3 reads TGTGCCAGCACTCTACGGACAGGGGGGGAGACCCAGTACTTC. The chain employs TRBV12-3 or TRBV12-4 and TRBJ2-5, with 10 positions matching TRBD1. Trimming took 7 bases from V and 5 from J; bases not matched to a gene: 7. CDR3 length: 14 residues.

The rearrangement uses TRBV4-1 and TRBJ1-1; D unresolved. V lost 1 base and J lost 7, with 4 bases in between. Germline V CDR1 and CDR2: MGHRA, YSYEKL. There are 11 residues in the CDR3. The CDR3 sequence is CASSQGNEAFF. The CDR3 DNA reads as TGCGCCAGCAGCCAAGGTAATGAAGCTTTCTTT.

This clonotype came up a few times. The chain joins TRBV28 to TRBJ1-1, with TRBD1 as a possible D gene (5 bases). Trimming shortened V by 5 bases and J by 0 bases, and 16 bases separated the two germline ends. Per germline, CDR1 MDHEN and CDR2 SYDVKM. The CDR3 spans 16 residues. CDR3 DNA sequence: TGTGCCAGCAGTCAAGGGGCTCAGTTAATGAACACTGAAGCTTTCTTT. It is translated as CASSQGAQLMNTEAFF.

The chain joins TRBV5-1 to TRBJ2-3; D gene uncertain. CDR1 SGHRS and CDR2 YFSETQ come from the germline V gene. The length of the CDR3 is 15 residues. The V end was cut by 1 base, the J end by 1 base, with 10 bases between. CDR3 protein: CASSLTQDGTDTQYF. The CDR3 DNA is TGCGCCAGCAGCTTGACACAAGACGGCACAGATACGCAGTATTTT.

The rearrangement joins TRBV9 to TRBJ2-7, with 7 bases lining up with TRBD1. The CDR3 spans 13 residues. Germline trimming cut 3 bases from V and 5 bases from J; bases unmatched to any gene: 5. Germline CDR1 reads SGDLS; CDR2 reads YYNGEE. CDR3 region: CASSGNRGHEQYF. Written as DNA, the CDR3 is TGTGCCAGCAGCGGAAACAGGGGCCACGAGCAGTACTTC.